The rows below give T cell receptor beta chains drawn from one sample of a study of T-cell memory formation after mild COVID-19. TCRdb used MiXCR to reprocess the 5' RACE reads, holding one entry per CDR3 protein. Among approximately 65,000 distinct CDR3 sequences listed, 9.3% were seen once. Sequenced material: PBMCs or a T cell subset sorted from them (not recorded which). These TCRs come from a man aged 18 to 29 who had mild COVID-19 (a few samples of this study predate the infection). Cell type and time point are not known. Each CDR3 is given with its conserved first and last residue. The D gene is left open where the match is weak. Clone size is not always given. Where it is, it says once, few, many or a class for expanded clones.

CDR3: CASSQETGTNTGELFF
DNA: TGCGCCAGCAGCCAGGAGACAGGGACGAACACCGGGGAGCTGTTTTTT
D: TRBD1
J: TRBJ2-2
length: 16
size: many
V: TRBV4-3

CDR3: CASSLWRNTQYF
DNA: TGTGCCAGCAGCTTATGGAGAAATACGCAGTATTTT
D: .
J: TRBJ2-3
length: 12
size: .
V: TRBV7-6

CDR3: CASSLQVGRGGWYNEQFF
DNA: TGTGCCAGCAGTCTACAGGTCGGACGGGGGGGCTGGTACAATGAGCAGTTCTTC
D: TRBD2
J: TRBJ2-1
length: 18
size: many
V: TRBV12-3/TRBV12-4

CDR3: CASSPDLEGKQYF
DNA: TGTGCCAGCAGCCCAGATTTAGAGGGGAAGCAGTATTTT
D: .
J: TRBJ2-3
length: 13
size: few
V: TRBV7-2

CDR3: CATSRGRAEAFF
DNA: TGTGCCACCAGCAGAGGCCGGGCTGAAGCTTTCTTT
D: .
J: TRBJ1-1
length: 12
size: .
V: TRBV15

CDR3: CSARTSGENTDTQYF
DNA: TGCAGCGCTCGGACTAGCGGTGAAAACACAGATACGCAGTATTTT
D: TRBD2
J: TRBJ2-3
length: 15
size: many
V: TRBV29-1

CDR3: CASSQDSYGYTF
DNA: TGCGCCAGCAGCCAGGACAGCTATGGCTACACCTTC
D: .
J: TRBJ1-2
length: 12
size: .
V: TRBV5-1

CDR3: CASSFLAGEETQYF
DNA: TGTGCCAGCAGCTTTTTAGCGGGGGAAGAGACCCAGTACTTC
D: TRBD2
J: TRBJ2-5
length: 14
size: many
V: TRBV7-9

CDR3: CSARDSQGADTQYF
DNA: TGCAGTGCTAGAGACTCCCAGGGCGCAGATACGCAGTATTTT
D: .
J: TRBJ2-3
length: 14
size: many
V: TRBV20-1

CDR3: CASSPMGDSYNEQFF
DNA: TGTGCCAGCTCACCGATGGGGGACTCCTACAATGAGCAGTTCTTC
D: .
J: TRBJ2-1
length: 15
size: .
V: TRBV18

CDR3: CASSPLDTQYF
DNA: TGTGCCAGCTCACCGCTAGATACGCAGTATTTT
D: .
J: TRBJ2-3
length: 11
size: few
V: TRBV18

CDR3: CASSPGQRYTGELFF
DNA: TGTGCCAGCAGCCCGGGACAGAGGTACACCGGGGAGCTGTTTTTT
D: TRBD1
J: TRBJ2-2
length: 15
size: many
V: TRBV28

CDR3: CAWSVQDGSPLHF
DNA: TGTGCCTGGAGTGTACAGGATGGTTCACCCCTCCACTTT
D: .
J: TRBJ1-6
length: 13
size: few
V: TRBV30

CDR3: CSARVGGNTKNQPQHF
DNA: TGCAGTGCTAGAGTAGGGGGGAACACAAAGAATCAGCCCCAGCATTTT
D: .
J: TRBJ1-5
length: 16
size: .
V: TRBV20-1

CDR3: CASSLGAAGWDEQFF
DNA: TGTGCCAGCAGCCTAGGTGCGGCGGGGTGGGATGAGCAGTTCTTC
D: .
J: TRBJ2-1
length: 15
size: .
V: TRBV7-8

CDR3: CASSLSWGGTQYF
DNA: TGTGCTAGCAGCTTATCATGGGGGGGGACCCAGTACTTC
D: TRBD2
J: TRBJ2-5
length: 13
size: .
V: TRBV7-7

CDR3: CASSPGFLETQYF
DNA: TGTGCCAGCAGCCCGGGGTTTCTAGAGACCCAGTACTTC
D: .
J: TRBJ2-5
length: 13
size: few
V: TRBV11-2

CDR3: CASSQVGGNGSPLHF
DNA: TGTGCCAGCAGCCAAGTCGGGGGCAATGGTTCACCCCTCCACTTT
D: .
J: TRBJ1-6
length: 15
size: few
V: TRBV4-2

CDR3: CSVGGGVKWGYTF
DNA: TGCAGCGTTGGAGGCGGGGTAAAGTGGGGCTACACCTTC
D: .
J: TRBJ1-2
length: 13
size: few
V: TRBV29-1

CDR3: CSVEGRGEKLFF
DNA: TGCAGCGTTGAGGGAAGGGGGGAAAAACTGTTTTTT
D: .
J: TRBJ1-4
length: 12
size: .
V: TRBV29-1

CDR3: CASSNRGRGDTEAFF
DNA: TGTGCCAGCAGCAACCGGGGGCGCGGGGACACTGAAGCTTTCTTT
D: .
J: TRBJ1-1
length: 15
size: .
V: TRBV7-9

CDR3: CATSGNSGGDYNEQFF
DNA: TGTGCCACCAGTGGCAATAGCGGGGGAGACTACAATGAGCAGTTCTTC
D: TRBD2
J: TRBJ2-1
length: 16
size: many
V: TRBV24-1

CDR3: CASSPPRGSETQYF
DNA: TGTGCCAGCTCACCCCCCCGGGGGTCAGAGACCCAGTACTTC
D: .
J: TRBJ2-5
length: 14
size: .
V: TRBV18

CDR3: CASSLTSGATQTQYF
DNA: TGTGCCAGCAGCTTAACTAGCGGGGCGACCCAGACCCAGTACTTC
D: TRBD2
J: TRBJ2-5
length: 15
size: few
V: TRBV7-3

CDR3: CSVSREVTNQPQHF
DNA: TGCAGTGTAAGCAGGGAAGTTACCAATCAGCCCCAGCATTTT
D: .
J: TRBJ1-5
length: 14
size: .
V: TRBV20-1

CDR3: CASSLGQGVSEQYF
DNA: TGTGCCAGCAGCTTAGGACAGGGGGTAAGCGAGCAGTACTTC
D: TRBD1
J: TRBJ2-7
length: 14
size: .
V: TRBV7-9